The entry below describes one T cell receptor (beta chain). The data belong to a study of T cells after posttransplantation cyclophosphamide. Treatment was busulfan-fludarabine conditioning, a marrow graft, and cyclophosphamide on days +3 and +4. Repertoires were generated with immunoSEQ multiplex PCR, while TCRdb's copy carries only in-frame clones and drops some. The data contain roughly 8,700 clones, around 90% of them seen just once; the ten biggest clones take up roughly 1.1%. The material sequenced was CD4+ T cells sorted from blood, taken around 1,500 days after allogeneic stem cell transplant with posttransplant cyclophosphamide. The sequence was obtained from a female patient in her fifties who received an allogeneic stem cell transplant from a related donor, was CMV-positive, and had no GVHD. A share of the T cells may be of graft donor origin.

The CDR3 loop reads CASSPWEGSGNQPQHF. The CDR3 bases are TGTGCCAGCAGCCCATGGGAGGGGAGCGGCAATCAGCCCCAGCATTTT. The chain combines TRBV27 with TRBJ1-5, with D perhaps matching TRBD1 (5 bases). V lost 6 bases, J lost 2 bases, and 17 bases lay in between. This CDR3 comprises 16 residues. Germline loops: CDR1 MNHEY, CDR2 SMNVEV (reference sequence).